This TCR beta chain was observed in a study of blood T cells in healthy people across ages. Trimming took 6 bases from V and 6 from J; bases not matched to a gene: 13. This CDR3 is 15 amino acids long. Looked up from germline, CDR1 is DFQATT and CDR2 is SNEGSKA (reference sequence). Per sample, at least 5.5 micrograms of total RNA were extracted. Primers used in a second PCR of about 7 to 12 cycles were a sample-barcoded 5' primer and a J-beta primer mix. TCRdb re-analysed the 5' RACE reads in MiXCR, keeping a single row per CDR3 protein. The sample has 1.5 million to 2 million distinct CDR3 sequences; 28% are singletons.

The chain combines TRBV20-1 with TRBJ2-3, with TRBD2 identical over 9 bases. Source material: blood. The sequence was obtained from a woman in her 30s in good health. CDR3 bases: TGCAGTGCCGAGCGGCCGAGCGGGAGGCGGGATACGCAGTATTTT. Residues: CSAERPSGRRDTQYF.